What follows describes a single T cell receptor (beta chain). The source of the sample is a study of regulatory T cells in long-lasting Graves disease. Indicated time point: persistent/refractory GD, antithyroid drugs over 5 years with positive TRAb. The TCR library was made from RNA that had been extracted from PBMCs in TRIzol. The authors built TCR beta libraries using iRepertoire HTBI primers and Arm-PCR of CDR3 regions. Each CDR3 protein gets one entry after TCRdb re-called the multiplex PCR reads with MiXCR. Altogether about 660,000 distinct CDR3 sequences are present, around 30% being singletons, with the ten largest covering about two fifths. The sequences come from peripheral blood mononuclear cells (PBMCs), collected when the disease was refractory, from a patient treated with antithyroid drugs. This TCR was sampled from a female donor with Graves disease.

Written as DNA, the CDR3 is TGTGCCATCAGTGAGCGTCGACAGGGAGGTTCGGTTTACGAGCAGTACTTC. Its protein product is CAISERRQGGSVYEQYF. V and J are TRBV10-3 and TRBJ2-7; possible D gene TRBD1, 7 bases. The CDR3 has 17 residues. Germline CDR1 and CDR2: ENHRY and SYGVKD. V lost 2 bases and J 4 bases, leaving 21 bases between the germline ends.